The clone carrying this T cell receptor beta chain was counted a few times. The target antigen is unknown. TCRdb redid the calling of the RT-PCR reads with MiXCR, one entry per CDR3 protein. The sample lists some 800,000 distinct CDR3 sequences; approximately 21% were seen once. This sample is part of a study of response to subunit inactivated influenza vaccine. The V end was cut by 0 bases, the J end by 3 bases, with 13 bases between. From germline, CDR1 is SGDLS and CDR2 YYNGEE. The CDR3 is made up of 15 amino acids. Study results and limitations: Authors suggested few new T cells are recruited by each seasonal influenza vaccination.

This clonotype was sampled from a man in his fifties who received an inactivated influenza vaccine. The chain combines TRBV9 with TRBJ2-7; D not certain. The material was PBMCs from blood, obtained approximately 5 days after vaccination. Written as DNA, the CDR3 is TGTGCCAGCAGCGTAGCTGTGGCGGACGTCTACGAGCAGTACTTC. Its protein product is CASSVAVADVYEQYF.